This is a list of T cell receptor beta chains from one sample in a study of OX40 agonist ivuxolimab in advanced cancers. The protocol was immunoSEQ multiplex PCR, while the TCRdb copy is restricted to in-frame clones and leaves out a portion. The sample shows some 74,000 clones, 75% to 95% of them seen only once. The sample here was CD4+ or CD8+ T cells sorted from blood, taken in a trial of the OX40 agonist ivuxolimab. These receptors all come from an adult with an advanced solid tumor such as melanoma, head and neck, liver or kidney cancer. Both conserved end residues are part of each CDR3. The order of the fields is J gene, clone size, V gene, D gene, CDR3 DNA, CDR3 protein. D genes are given only for firm matches. For some rows the clone size is stated as once, few or many, or as a class when expanded; others skip it.

>TRBJ2-7|NA|TRBV28|NA
TGTGCCAGCAGTCCCAGCGTTAGGCCCCGCGAGCAGTACTTC
CASSPSVRPREQYF
>TRBJ1-4|NA|TRBV29-1|NA
TGCAGCGCCTCTTCTACGACAGGAGAGAATGAAAAACTGTTTTTT
CSASSTTGENEKLFF
>TRBJ1-3|NA|TRBV6-1|NA
TGTGCCAGCAGTGACCAGCAGGGCCCTGGAAACACCATATATTTT
CASSDQQGPGNTIYF
>TRBJ2-1|NA|TRBV19|NA
TGTGCCAGTAGTAGGTTGCCCAGCAGGAGCTCCTACAATGAGCAGTTCTTC
CASSRLPSRSSYNEQFF
>TRBJ2-7|NA|TRBV2|NA
TGTGCCAGCAGTGGGGACTCGTCCAAACCCTACGAGCAGTACTTC
CASSGDSSKPYEQYF
>TRBJ1-1|NA|TRBV6-1|TRBD1
TGTGCCAGCATGACGACAGGGGGGAACACTGAAGCTTTCTTT
CASMTTGGNTEAFF
>TRBJ1-4|NA|TRBV25-1|TRBD1
TGTGCCAGCAGTGATTCCCTCGGGACAGGGCTGTTTTTT
CASSDSLGTGLFF
>TRBJ1-2|NA|TRBV5-1|NA
TGCGCCAGCAGCGGAACCGGGACCCAAGGCTATGGCTACACCTTC
CASSGTGTQGYGYTF
>TRBJ2-1|NA|TRBV14|TRBD2
TGTGCCAGCAGCCAAGAAATGGGGACTAGCGGGGTAAAGTACAATGAGCAGTTCTTC
CASSQEMGTSGVKYNEQFF
>TRBJ2-2|NA|TRBV30|NA
TGTGCCTGGAGTCGTGGGACGAGTACCGGGGAGCTGTTTTTT
CAWSRGTSTGELFF
>TRBJ2-3|NA|TRBV19|NA
TGTGCCAGTAGTTCCACGTTCACAGATACGCAGTATTTT
CASSSTFTDTQYF
>TRBJ2-3|NA|TRBV28|NA
TGTGCCACCAGCGGGTTTAGCACAGATACGCAGTATTTT
CATSGFSTDTQYF
>TRBJ1-3|NA|TRBV6-5|NA
TGTGCCAGCAGTTACTTTGGCGCAGGTTTTGGAAACACCATATATTTT
CASSYFGAGFGNTIYF
>TRBJ1-4|NA|TRBV4-1|NA
TGCGCCAGCAAAAAAAACAGCTTTAATGAAAAACTGTTTTTT
CASKKNSFNEKLFF
>TRBJ2-7|NA|TRBV28|NA
TGTGCCAGCCGACCCATCGGTAGTAATGGCGAGCAGTACTTC
CASRPIGSNGEQYF
>TRBJ1-6|NA|TRBV6-4|NA
TGTGCCAGCAGTGAGACTAATTCACCCCTCCACTTT
CASSETNSPLHF
>TRBJ2-5|once|TRBV6-1|NA
TGTGCCAGCAGTGAAGCTAGGGCCAGGACCCAGTACTTC
CASSEARARTQYF
>TRBJ1-5|NA|TRBV7-2|NA
TGTGCCAGCAGCTCTCAGGATAATCAGCCCCAGCATTTT
CASSSQDNQPQHF
>TRBJ1-1|NA|TRBV11-3|NA
TGTGCCAGCAGCCTCGGCAGGGCGAACACTGAAGCTTTCTTT
CASSLGRANTEAFF
>TRBJ2-3|NA|TRBV18|NA
TGTGCCAGCTCACCACCAAGGGTTAAGGCAGATACGCAGTATTTT
CASSPPRVKADTQYF
>TRBJ1-5|once|TRBV2|NA
TGTGCCAGCAGCCGGGGGTTGGGGAGCAATCAGCCCCAGCATTTT
CASSRGLGSNQPQHF
>TRBJ2-7|NA|TRBV4-2|TRBD2
TGTGCCAGCAGCCAAGGGACTAGCGGGCACAACTCCTACGAGCAGTACTTC
CASSQGTSGHNSYEQYF
>TRBJ1-2|once|TRBV18|TRBD1
TGTGCCAGCTCACCACCTTTGAACAGGGGTTCGTCCTATGGCTACACCTTC
CASSPPLNRGSSYGYTF
>TRBJ2-1|NA|TRBV7-6|TRBD1
TGTGCCAGCAGCTCCGCCGGGACAGGGTTCAATGAGCAGTTCTTC
CASSSAGTGFNEQFF
>TRBJ2-5|few|TRBV2|TRBD1
TGTGCCAGCAGTGACGGACAGGGGCCTTCAAGGCCCCAGTACTTC
CASSDGQGPSRPQYF
>TRBJ2-5|NA|TRBV12-5|NA
TGTGCTAGTGGTTTGGTGCGGGGTTGGGGGACCCAGTACTTC
CASGLVRGWGTQYF
>TRBJ1-2|NA|TRBV28|TRBD1
TGTGCCAGCAGTTTAGGGGGTTCCAGGGGGTACACCTTC
CASSLGGSRGYTF
>TRBJ1-5|NA|TRBV29-1|TRBD1
TGCAGCGTTGTGGGGACAGGGCCGGGCAATCAGCCCCAGCATTTT
CSVVGTGPGNQPQHF
>TRBJ1-2|NA|TRBV28|NA
TGTGCCAGCAGTTTTGGTCAGGCCATAACCGGTCCCAACTTC
CASSFGQAITGPNF
>TRBJ1-2|NA|TRBV6-6|NA
TGTGCCAGCAGCCCCAATCTTGGGTACACCTTC
CASSPNLGYTF
>TRBJ1-5|NA|TRBV2|NA
TGTGCCAGCAGTGAAGTAGCAGGGCGGCATCAGCCCCAGCATTTT
CASSEVAGRHQPQHF
>TRBJ2-5|once|TRBV27|TRBD2
TGTGCCAGCAGTCTTGCCCGAGCGGGAGCTGAGACCCAGTACTTC
CASSLARAGAETQYF
>TRBJ2-3|NA|TRBV29-1|NA
TGCAGCGTTGGGCAGGGTCGAATAGATACGCAGTATTTT
CSVGQGRIDTQYF
>TRBJ1-1|NA|TRBV11-3|NA
TGTGCCAGCAGCCGGGACACCAACACTGAAGCTTTCTTT
CASSRDTNTEAFF
>TRBJ1-5|NA|TRBV18|NA
TGTGCCAGCTCACCCATGGCCGGCAATCAGCCCCAGCATTTT
CASSPMAGNQPQHF
>TRBJ2-2|NA|TRBV19|NA
TGTGCCAGTACCTCGCGCCCCGCAGGGGCGGGGACCGGGGAGCTGTTTTTT
CASTSRPAGAGTGELFF
>TRBJ2-7|NA|TRBV5-1|NA
TGCGCCAGCAGCTGGGCAGAGGGCTCCTACGAGCAGTACTTC
CASSWAEGSYEQYF
>TRBJ2-1|NA|TRBV28|NA
TGTGCCAGCAGTTTATCAGGCTCCTACAATGAGCAGTTCTTC
CASSLSGSYNEQFF
>TRBJ1-1|NA|TRBV5-4|TRBD1
TGTGCCAGCAGCTTGGCCGGGACAGGCCATGAAGCTTTCTTT
CASSLAGTGHEAFF
>TRBJ1-1|NA|TRBV5-4|NA
TGTGCCAGCAGCTTGGTCGGACAAATCACTGAAGCTTTCTTT
CASSLVGQITEAFF
>TRBJ1-1|once|TRBV28|NA
TGTGCCAGCAGTTACAGAGGCACTGAAGCTTTCTTT
CASSYRGTEAFF
>TRBJ1-1|NA|TRBV18|NA
TGTGCCAGCTCACCACCGAATCGCCAGTTGAAGAACACTGAAGCTTTCTTT
CASSPPNRQLKNTEAFF
>TRBJ1-5|NA|TRBV7-8|NA
TGTGCCAGCAGCTTAGACAGGGAAAACTTTTATAGCAATCAGCCCCAGCATTTT
CASSLDRENFYSNQPQHF
>TRBJ2-3|NA|TRBV6-1|TRBD1
TGTGCCAGCAGTGAGACGACAGGGTCAGATACGCAGTATTTT
CASSETTGSDTQYF
>TRBJ2-7|NA|TRBV9|NA
TGTGCCAGCAGCGTAGGACCGTCGCCCCAAACCTACGAGCAGTACTTC
CASSVGPSPQTYEQYF
>TRBJ2-1|NA|TRBV10-1|TRBD1
TGCGCCAGCAGTGACCTGGACAGGCCGGCTGGGAATGAGCAGTTCTTC
CASSDLDRPAGNEQFF
>TRBJ2-5|NA|TRBV9|NA
TGTGCCAGCAGCGCCCGGGACAACCAAGAGACCCAGTACTTC
CASSARDNQETQYF
>TRBJ2-2|NA|TRBV10-3|TRBD1
TGTGCCACTAGCAGGGGACAGGGGAATAACGGGGAGCTGTTTTTT
CATSRGQGNNGELFF
>TRBJ1-1|NA|TRBV6-5|TRBD1
TGTGCCAGCAGACCGGACAGGGCTCAGCGAGCTTTCTTT
CASRPDRAQRAFF
>TRBJ2-2|NA|TRBV28|NA
TGTGCCAGCAAGCCCTCGTGGGGACCCGGGGAGCTGTTTTTT
CASKPSWGPGELFF
>TRBJ2-7|NA|TRBV7-9|NA
TGTGCCAGCAGCTTAGGAGAACCCTACGAGCAGTACTTC
CASSLGEPYEQYF
>TRBJ2-5|NA|TRBV18|NA
TGTGCCAGCTCACCGCGGGCGGGACAAGAGACCCAGTACTTC
CASSPRAGQETQYF
>TRBJ2-1|NA|TRBV10-3|NA
TGTGCCATCAGTATTCTAGACCATGAGCAGTTCTTC
CAISILDHEQFF
>TRBJ1-2|NA|TRBV18|NA
TGTGCCAGCTCGGAAGACAGATACTATCGGGGCTACACCTTC
CASSEDRYYRGYTF
>TRBJ2-3|NA|TRBV1|NA
TGCACCAGCAGCCAAGTGACTTGGGCTACGCAGTATTTT
CTSSQVTWATQYF
>TRBJ1-1|once|TRBV7-2|TRBD1
TGTGCCAGCAGCTTACGGACAGGGCAGAACACTGAAGCTTTCTTT
CASSLRTGQNTEAFF
>TRBJ1-1|NA|TRBV28|NA
TGTGCCAGCACCGCACAGGGAGGGACGGCTGAAGCTTTCTTT
CASTAQGGTAEAFF
>TRBJ2-1|NA|TRBV5-8|NA
TGTGCCAGCAGCTCTACCCGACTGAGCTCCTACAATGAGCAGTTCTTC
CASSSTRLSSYNEQFF
>TRBJ2-1|few|TRBV7-9|NA
TGTGCCAGCAGCTTAGGTCTAGCAGGCGATGAGCAGTTCTTC
CASSLGLAGDEQFF
>TRBJ2-2|NA|TRBV10-1|TRBD1
TGCGCCAGCAGTGATCCCAGGGGGCGCAGCACCGGGGAGCTGTTTTTT
CASSDPRGRSTGELFF